A selection of T cell receptor beta chains follows, all from one sample in a study of blood T cell repertoires in COVID-19. The data were produced by immunoSEQ multiplex PCR, yet TCRdb's version contains in-frame clones alone and is incomplete. The data contain more than 15,000 clones, approximately 78% of them singletons. Sequenced input: peripheral blood. The receptor set was obtained from an elderly man with active or convalescent COVID-19. Both conserved end residues are trimmed from each CDR3.

v_gene: TRBV29-1
j_gene: TRBJ2-3
CDR3aa: SVDNGKLKDTQY

v_gene: TRBV7-9
j_gene: TRBJ2-3
CDR3aa: ASSLAFESLSTDTQY

v_gene: TRBV19
j_gene: TRBJ2-3
CDR3aa: ASSEGTSGGADTQY

v_gene: TRBV7-8
j_gene: TRBJ2-5
CDR3aa: ASSLGRGAQETQY

v_gene: TRBV5-1
j_gene: TRBJ2-7
CDR3aa: ASSLDRGYEQY

v_gene: TRBV5-1
j_gene: TRBJ1-2
CDR3aa: ASSPGQGLGYGYT

v_gene: TRBV10-2
j_gene: TRBJ1-1
CDR3aa: ASSNPLTTNTEAF

v_gene: TRBV19
j_gene: TRBJ2-1
CDR3aa: ASTRSGVAGGYNEQF

v_gene: TRBV5-1
j_gene: TRBJ1-1
CDR3aa: ASSPRVANTEAF

v_gene: TRBV11-3
j_gene: TRBJ2-7
CDR3aa: ASSPGQGPYEQY

v_gene: TRBV18
j_gene: TRBJ2-5
CDR3aa: ASSPSFRETQY

v_gene: TRBV3-1/TRBV3-2
j_gene: TRBJ2-4
CDR3aa: ASSQAAVNIQY

v_gene: TRBV19
j_gene: TRBJ2-3
CDR3aa: ASSIGGGGFTDTQY

v_gene: TRBV30
j_gene: TRBJ2-7
CDR3aa: AWSVGAGAEQY

v_gene: TRBV11-3
j_gene: TRBJ1-1
CDR3aa: ASSLYTGGTEAF

v_gene: TRBV11-2
j_gene: TRBJ2-5
CDR3aa: ASSLGPTKETQY

v_gene: TRBV12-3/TRBV12-4
j_gene: TRBJ2-7
CDR3aa: ASSLGRAEGQY

v_gene: TRBV4-1
j_gene: TRBJ2-5
CDR3aa: ASSQEIAGSPQQETQY

v_gene: TRBV10-3
j_gene: TRBJ1-5
CDR3aa: AISESGGLDQPQH

v_gene: TRBV11-3
j_gene: TRBJ2-2
CDR3aa: ASPGETGELF